This T cell receptor (beta chain) was captured by sequencing in a study of blood T cell repertoires in COVID-19. Germline loops: CDR1 MNHEY, CDR2 SVGEGT. There are 14 residues in the CDR3. V shed 2 bases and J 7 bases; nucleotides not matched to a gene: 5. The table came from immunoSEQ multiplex PCR; TCRdb's copy has only in-frame clones and leaves some out. The sample has 110,000 or so clones, roughly 80% seen once; the top ten hold 1.5% to 1.8%. This chain connects TRBV6-2 or TRBV6-3 to TRBJ1-2, with 9 positions matching TRBD1. Sequencing was done on a sample of peripheral blood. This receptor was taken from a man aged 50-60 years with acute or convalescent COVID-19. In DNA form, the CDR3 reads TGTGCCAGCAGTTACATCGGGACAGGGCTTGGCTACACCTTC. This gives the protein CASSYIGTGLGYTF.